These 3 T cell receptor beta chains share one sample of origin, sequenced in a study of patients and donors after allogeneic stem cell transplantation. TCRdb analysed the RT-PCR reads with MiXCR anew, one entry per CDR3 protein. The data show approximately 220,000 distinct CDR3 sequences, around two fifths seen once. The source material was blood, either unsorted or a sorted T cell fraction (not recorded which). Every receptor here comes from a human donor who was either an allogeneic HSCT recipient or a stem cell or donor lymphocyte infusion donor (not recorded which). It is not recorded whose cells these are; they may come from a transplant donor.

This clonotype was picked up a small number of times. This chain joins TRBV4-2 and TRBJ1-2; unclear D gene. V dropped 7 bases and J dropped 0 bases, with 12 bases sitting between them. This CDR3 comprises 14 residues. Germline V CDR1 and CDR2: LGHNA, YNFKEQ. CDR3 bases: TGTGCCAGCACCACAGCCACGGCTAACTATGGCTACACCTTC. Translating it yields CASTTATANYGYTF.

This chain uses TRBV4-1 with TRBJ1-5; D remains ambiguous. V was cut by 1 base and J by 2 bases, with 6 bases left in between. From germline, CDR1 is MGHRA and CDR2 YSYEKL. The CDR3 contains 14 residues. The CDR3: CASSQVQGNQPQHF. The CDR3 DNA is TGCGCCAGCAGCCAAGTTCAGGGCAATCAGCCCCAGCATTTT.

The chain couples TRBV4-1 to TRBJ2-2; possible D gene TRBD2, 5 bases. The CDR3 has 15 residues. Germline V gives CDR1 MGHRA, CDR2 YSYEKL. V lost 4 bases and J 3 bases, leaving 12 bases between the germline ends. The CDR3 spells CASSLVGRYTGELFF. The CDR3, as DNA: TGCGCCAGCAGCCTAGTTGGGAGATACACCGGGGAGCTGTTTTTT.